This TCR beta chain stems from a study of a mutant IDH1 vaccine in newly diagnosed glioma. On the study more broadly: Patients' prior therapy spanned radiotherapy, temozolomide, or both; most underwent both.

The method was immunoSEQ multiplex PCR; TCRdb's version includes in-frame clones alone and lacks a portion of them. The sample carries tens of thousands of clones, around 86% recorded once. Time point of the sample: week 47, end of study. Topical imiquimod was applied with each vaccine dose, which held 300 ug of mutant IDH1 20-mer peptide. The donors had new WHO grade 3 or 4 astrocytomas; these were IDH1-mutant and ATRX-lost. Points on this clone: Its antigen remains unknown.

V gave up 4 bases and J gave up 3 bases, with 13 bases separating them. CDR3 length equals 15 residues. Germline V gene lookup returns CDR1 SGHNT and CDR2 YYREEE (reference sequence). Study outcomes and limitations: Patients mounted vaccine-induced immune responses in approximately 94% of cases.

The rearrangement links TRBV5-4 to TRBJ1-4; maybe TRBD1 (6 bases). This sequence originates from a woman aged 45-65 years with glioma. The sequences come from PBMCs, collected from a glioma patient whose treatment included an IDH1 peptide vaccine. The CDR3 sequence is CASSPEGGSNEKLFF. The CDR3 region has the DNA TGTGCCAGCAGCCCCGAGGGGGGATCTAATGAAAAACTGTTTTTT.